These 16 T cell receptor beta chains were all obtained from the same sample, sequenced in a study of CD8 T cells in ankylosing spondylitis (dated by TCRdb to 2016 to 2017). Receptor libraries were prepared by 5' RACE. Sequencing was performed on an Illumina HiSeq 2500. The public sequencing data were trimmed at Q25 with fastp and processed into clonotypes with MiXCR by TCRdb, which kept only in-frame beta chains. Every CDR3 protein is listed once, alongside the most common genes and DNA of its rows. The sample yields some 240,000 distinct CDR3 sequences; 15% to 20% were counted once. The top ten constitute over 25% of the sample. The specimen was blood, either unsorted or a sorted T cell fraction (not recorded which). Source of these receptors: a male donor with ankylosing spondylitis or in good health (not recorded which).

The table lists this clonotype with a few counts. V gene TRBV27 combines with J gene TRBJ2-1, with 7 nucleotides matching TRBD2. With 7 bases clipped from V and 8 bases from J, the junction kept 5 bases outside the gene matches. Germline V gene lookup returns CDR1 MNHEY and CDR2 SMNVEV (reference sequence). The CDR3 extends over 12 amino acids. The CDR3 nucleotides read TGTGCCAGCACCGGACTAGGCTATGAGCAGTTCTTC. It translates to CASTGLGYEQFF.

In its sample, this clonotype was seen many times. The chain is built from TRBV4-1 and TRBJ2-5; 14 bases line up with TRBD2. Per germline, CDR1 MGHRA and CDR2 YSYEKL. This CDR3 comprises 18 residues. J gave up 1 base and V 0 bases, and 4 bases lay outside the gene matches. The CDR3 DNA reads TGCGCCAGCAGCCAAGACGGGACTAGCGGGAGCCTCCAAGAGACCCAGTACTTC. Translating it yields CASSQDGTSGSLQETQYF.

J is TRBJ2-5 and V is TRBV5-6; possible D gene TRBD2, 5 bases. Germline V gene lookup returns CDR1 SGHDT and CDR2 YYEEEE. CDR3 length equals 14 residues. Deletions cut 4 bases from V and 5 bases from J, with 15 bases between. In nucleotides, the CDR3 is TGTGCCAGCAGCCCCGGGGTCTTTCAGGAGACCCAGTACTTC. Its translation is CASSPGVFQETQYF.

The DNA for the CDR3 is TGTGCCAGCAGCAGAAGCGGGAGGGCCGATGAGCAGTTCTTC. Translating gives CASSRSGRADEQFF. The chain employs TRBV7-9 and TRBJ2-1; 10 bases match TRBD2. V lost 5 bases, J lost 8 bases, and 6 bases stayed unmatched. The V gene's germline CDR1 is SEHNR and CDR2 FQNEAQ (reference sequence). This CDR3 comprises 14 residues.

This clonotype was detected many times. The chain couples TRBV5-1 to TRBJ2-1, with D maybe TRBD1 (6 bases). Germline CDR1 SGHRS, CDR2 YFSETQ. The CDR3 is 11 amino acids. Trimming removed 7 bases from V and 8 bases from J, with 10 bases in between. CDR3 protein: CASSTGHEQFF. In DNA, the CDR3 is TGCGCCAGCTCTACAGGGCATGAGCAGTTCTTC.

This clonotype was observed a few times. The rearrangement joins TRBV6-5 to TRBJ2-3; D not resolved. There are 15 residues in the CDR3. Germline values: CDR1 MNHEY, CDR2 SVGAGI. Trimming took off 2 bases at V and 1 base at J, with 10 bases between the two ends. CDR3 region: CASSYMAGGTDTQYF. In DNA form, the CDR3 reads TGTGCCAGCAGTTACATGGCTGGGGGCACAGATACGCAGTATTTT.

This clonotype occurred a few times. This chain uses TRBV12-3 or TRBV12-4 with TRBJ2-5; 12 positions match TRBD1. V lost 7 bases and J lost 5; bases outside the gene matches: 8. This CDR3 has 15 residues. For the CDR3, the DNA is TGTGCCAGCACCGGGGGACAGGGGGCTTGGGAGACCCAGTACTTC. Its protein is CASTGGQGAWETQYF.

The chain carries TRBV12-3 or TRBV12-4 and TRBJ2-1; D perhaps matches TRBD1 (5 bases). Trimming removed 6 bases from V and 3 bases from J, with 12 bases in between. The CDR3 spans 14 residues. The DNA of the CDR3 is TGTGCCAGCAGCTCAGAAGGGGACTACAATGAGCAGTTCTTC. This gives the protein CASSSEGDYNEQFF.

In nucleotides, the CDR3 is TGTGCCAGCAGCCACCAAATGACTAGCGGGGAGGACACGCAGTATTTT. It yields the protein CASSHQMTSGEDTQYF. This chain joins TRBV11-2 and TRBJ2-3, with 11 bases fitting TRBD2. This CDR3 has 16 amino acids. V was clipped by 5 bases and J by 9 bases; unmatched bases: 13. The germline gives CDR1 SGHAT, CDR2 FQNNGV.

This clonotype was observed at least ten times. This chain links TRBV12-3 or TRBV12-4 with TRBJ2-2, with a possible D match to TRBD1 (6 bases). The V end lost 3 bases, the J end lost 2 bases, and 10 bases lay between the germline ends. The CDR3 contains 15 residues. CDR3 in amino acids: CASSFTGINTGELFF. CDR3 coding DNA: TGTGCCAGCAGTTTTACAGGGATAAACACCGGGGAGCTGTTTTTT.

This clonotype has a handful of counts. The J gene is TRBJ2-3, the V gene TRBV9, with D maybe TRBD2 (6 bases). Trimming removed 0 bases from V and 6 bases from J, with 14 bases in between. The CDR3 contains 15 residues. Germline CDR1 is SGDLS and CDR2 is YYNGEE. CDR3 residues: CASSVEGMGGDTQYF. As DNA, the CDR3 is TGTGCCAGCAGCGTAGAGGGTATGGGAGGCGATACGCAGTATTTT.

This clonotype was observed at least ten times. The genes are TRBV3-1 and TRBJ2-7; D remains unclear. CDR1 and CDR2 (germline): LGHDT, YNNKEL (reference sequence). Trimming pared 4 bases from V and 5 bases from J, leaving 9 bases between. The CDR3 contains 12 residues. CDR3 in DNA: TGTGCCAGCAGCCGAAGTGGCCACGAGCAGTACTTC. It encodes CASSRSGHEQYF.

This clonotype has more than one count but fewer than ten. The V and J genes are TRBV7-8 and TRBJ1-4; the D is unclear. The V gene lost 4 bases and the J gene lost 1 base, with 10 bases spanning the gap. Germline values: CDR1 SGHVS, CDR2 FQNEAQ. The CDR3 totals 15 residues. Here the CDR3 reads CASSSYPGTNEKLFF. DNA for the CDR3: TGTGCCAGCAGCTCCTACCCGGGAACTAATGAAAAACTGTTTTTT.

This clonotype was recorded a few times. The J gene is TRBJ1-1, the V gene TRBV5-6; possibly TRBD1 for D (6 bases). V lost 4 bases and J lost 3, with 13 bases in between. The CDR3 length is 14 residues. The V gene's germline CDR1 is SGHDT and CDR2 YYEEEE. CDR3 nucleotides: TGTGCCAGCAGCCCAGGGACAATCGACACTGAAGCTTTCTTT. Translation gives CASSPGTIDTEAFF.

There are a few counts of this clonotype. The rearrangement links TRBV10-3 to TRBJ1-2; tentatively, D is TRBD1 (5 bases). CDR1 ENHRY and CDR2 SYGVKD come from the germline V gene. The V end was cut by 0 bases, the J end by 9 bases, with 14 bases between. The CDR3 covers 14 residues. The CDR3 DNA follows: TGTGCCATCAGTGAGTCTTGGGGGATTGAAAGCTACACCTTC. Translating gives CAISESWGIESYTF.

In its sample, this clonotype was seen a few times. The rearrangement uses TRBV5-1 and TRBJ2-1; TRBD1 aligns across 8 bases. The V segment lost 0 bases and the J segment 3 bases; nucleotides outside the gene matches: 8. CDR1 is SGHRS and CDR2 is YFSETQ in the germline V gene. CDR3 size: 17 residues. The CDR3 is CASSLEPQGAGYNEQFF. In DNA form, the CDR3 reads TGCGCCAGCAGCTTGGAACCCCAGGGGGCTGGCTACAATGAGCAGTTCTTC. The full variable domain, with the rest looked up from reference TRBV5-1 and TRBJ2-1, is KAGVTQTPRYLIKTRGQQVTLSCSPISGHRSVSWYQQTPGQGLQFLFEYFSETQRNKGNFPGRFSGRQFSNSRSEMNVSTLELGDSALYLCASSLEPQGAGYNEQFFGPGTRLTVL.